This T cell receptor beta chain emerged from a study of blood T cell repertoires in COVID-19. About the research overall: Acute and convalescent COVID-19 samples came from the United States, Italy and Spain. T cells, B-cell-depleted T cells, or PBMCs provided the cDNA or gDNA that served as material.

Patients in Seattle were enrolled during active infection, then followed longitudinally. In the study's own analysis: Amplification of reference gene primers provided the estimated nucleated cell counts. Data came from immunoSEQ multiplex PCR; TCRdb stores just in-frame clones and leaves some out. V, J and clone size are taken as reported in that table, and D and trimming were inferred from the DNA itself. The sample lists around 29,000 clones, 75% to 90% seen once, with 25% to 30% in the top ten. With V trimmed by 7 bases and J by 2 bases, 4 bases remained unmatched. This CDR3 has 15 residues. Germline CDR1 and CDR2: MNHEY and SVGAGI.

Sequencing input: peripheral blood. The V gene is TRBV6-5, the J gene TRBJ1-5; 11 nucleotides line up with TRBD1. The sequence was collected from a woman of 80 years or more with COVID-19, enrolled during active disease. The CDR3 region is CASNGQGAGNQPQHF. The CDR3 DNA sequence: TGTGCCAGCAACGGACAGGGGGCAGGCAATCAGCCCCAGCATTTT.